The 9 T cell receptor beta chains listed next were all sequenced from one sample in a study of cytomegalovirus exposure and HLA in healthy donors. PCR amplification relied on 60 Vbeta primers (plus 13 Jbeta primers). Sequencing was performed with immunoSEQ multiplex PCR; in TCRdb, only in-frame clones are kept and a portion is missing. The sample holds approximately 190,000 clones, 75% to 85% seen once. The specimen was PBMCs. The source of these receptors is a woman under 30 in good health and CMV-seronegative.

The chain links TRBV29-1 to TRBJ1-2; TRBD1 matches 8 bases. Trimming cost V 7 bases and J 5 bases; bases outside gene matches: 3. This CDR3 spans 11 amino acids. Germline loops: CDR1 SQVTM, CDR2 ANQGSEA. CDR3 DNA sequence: TGCAGCGCAGGGGGCGCGTATGGCTACACCTTC. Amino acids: CSAGGAYGYTF.

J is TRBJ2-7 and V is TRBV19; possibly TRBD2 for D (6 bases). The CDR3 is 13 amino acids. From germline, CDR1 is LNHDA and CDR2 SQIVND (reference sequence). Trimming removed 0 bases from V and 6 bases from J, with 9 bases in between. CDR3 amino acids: CASSIDQGGEQYF. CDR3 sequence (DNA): TGTGCCAGTAGTATAGACCAGGGAGGCGAGCAGTACTTC.

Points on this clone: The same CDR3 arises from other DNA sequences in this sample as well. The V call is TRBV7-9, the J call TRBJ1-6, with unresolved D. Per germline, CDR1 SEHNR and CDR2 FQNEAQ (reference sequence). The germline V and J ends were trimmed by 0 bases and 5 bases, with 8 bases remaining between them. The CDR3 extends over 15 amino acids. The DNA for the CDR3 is TGTGCCAGCAGCTTAGCCGGCGGGAATAATTCACCCCTCCACTTT. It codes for CASSLAGGNNSPLHF.

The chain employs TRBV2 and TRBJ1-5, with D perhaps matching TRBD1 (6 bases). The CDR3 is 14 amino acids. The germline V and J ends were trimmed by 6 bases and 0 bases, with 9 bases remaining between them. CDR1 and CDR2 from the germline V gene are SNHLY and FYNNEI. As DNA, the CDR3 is TGTGCCAGCAGCCCACAGGGTAGCAATCAGCCCCAGCATTTT. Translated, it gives CASSPQGSNQPQHF.

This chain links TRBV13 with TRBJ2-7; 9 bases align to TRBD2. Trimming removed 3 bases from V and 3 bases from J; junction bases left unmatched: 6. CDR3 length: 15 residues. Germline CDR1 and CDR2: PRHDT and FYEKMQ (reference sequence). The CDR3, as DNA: TGTGCCAGCAGCTTTTGGGCGGGAGGGATCTACGAGCAGTACTTC. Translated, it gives CASSFWAGGIYEQYF.

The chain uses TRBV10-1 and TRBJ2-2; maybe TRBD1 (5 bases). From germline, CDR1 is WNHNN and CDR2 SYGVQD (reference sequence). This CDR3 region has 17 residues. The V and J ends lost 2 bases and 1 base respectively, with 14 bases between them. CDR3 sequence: CASSERQGLKNTGELFF. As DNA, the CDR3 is TGCGCCAGCAGTGAGAGGCAGGGCCTAAAGAACACCGGGGAGCTGTTTTTT.

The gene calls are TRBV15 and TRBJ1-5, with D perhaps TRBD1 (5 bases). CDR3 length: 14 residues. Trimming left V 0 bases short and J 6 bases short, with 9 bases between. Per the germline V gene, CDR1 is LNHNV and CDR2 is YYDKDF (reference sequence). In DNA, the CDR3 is TGTGCCACCAGCAGAGATCAGGGTAGTCAGCCCCAGCATTTT. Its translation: CATSRDQGSQPQHF.

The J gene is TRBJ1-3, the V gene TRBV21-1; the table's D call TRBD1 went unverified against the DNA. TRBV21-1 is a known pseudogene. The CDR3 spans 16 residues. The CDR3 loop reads CASSPRGHSSGNTIYF. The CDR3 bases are TGTGCCAGCAGCCCAAGGGGGCACAGCTCTGGAAACACCATATATTTT.

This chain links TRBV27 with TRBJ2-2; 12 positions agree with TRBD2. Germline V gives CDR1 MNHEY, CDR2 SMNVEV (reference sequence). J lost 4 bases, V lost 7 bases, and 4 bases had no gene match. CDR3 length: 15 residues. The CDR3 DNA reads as TGTGCCAGCACTAGCGGGAGGGCCCCCACCGGGGAGCTGTTTTTT. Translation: CASTSGRAPTGELFF.